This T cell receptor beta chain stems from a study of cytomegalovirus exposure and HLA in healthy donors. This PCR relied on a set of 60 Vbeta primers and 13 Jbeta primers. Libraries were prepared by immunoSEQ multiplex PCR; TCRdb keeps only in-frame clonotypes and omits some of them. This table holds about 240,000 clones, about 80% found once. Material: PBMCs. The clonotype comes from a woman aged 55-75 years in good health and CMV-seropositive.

The CDR3 sequence: CASSEAVRGFHSQDYGYTF. The CDR3 bases are TGTGCCAGCAGTGAAGCGGTTAGGGGATTCCATTCTCAAGACTATGGCTACACCTTC. The chain carries TRBV6-1 and TRBJ1-2; D is possibly TRBD1 (5 bases). Germline loops: CDR1 MNHNS, CDR2 SASEGT. V gave up 0 bases and J gave up 3 bases, with 23 bases separating them. CDR3 length: 19 amino acids.